Below are 30 T cell receptor beta chains sequenced from a single sample in a study of T cell responses to AZD1222 COVID-19 vaccine. Libraries were prepared by immunoSEQ multiplex PCR; TCRdb keeps only in-frame clonotypes and omits some of them. The data contain some 190,000 clones, almost 90% of them singletons. Specimen: peripheral blood, collected on day 0 of AZD1222 vaccination. The receptors were sampled from an adult in good health.

The rearrangement links TRBV20-1 to TRBJ2-4, with D hard to call. Germline CDR1 DFQATT, CDR2 SNEGSKA (reference sequence). The CDR3 is 8 residues long. Trimming took off 3 bases at V and 13 bases at J, with 4 bases between the two ends. In nucleotides, the CDR3 is TGCAGTGCTAGCGCGCAGTACTTC. Its protein is CSASAQYF.

The chain employs TRBV29-1 and TRBJ2-7; perhaps TRBD1 as D (6 bases). The germline V gene has CDR1 SQVTM and CDR2 ANQGSEA. Trimming left V 5 bases short and J 4 bases short, with 18 bases between. This CDR3 is 14 amino acids long. As DNA, the CDR3 is TGCAGCGTTTCACGAGACAGGCGGATTTACGAGCAGTACTTC. Its translation: CSVSRDRRIYEQYF.

The rearrangement uses TRBV7-9 and TRBJ2-2; tentatively, D is TRBD2 (7 bases). V lost 5 bases to trimming and J lost 4 bases, with 14 bases between them. CDR1 and CDR2 (germline): SEHNR, FQNEAQ (reference sequence). The CDR3 loop spans 15 amino acids. The chain's CDR3 is CASSRNREGTGELFF. CDR3 coding DNA: TGTGCCAGCAGCCGCAACAGGGAGGGCACCGGGGAGCTGTTTTTT. The whole variable domain, filled in from reference TRBV7-9 and TRBJ2-2, reads DTGVSQNPRHKITKRGQNVTFRCDPISEHNRLYWYRQTLGQGPEFLTYFQNEAQLEKSRLLSDRFSAERPKGSFSTLEIQRTEQGDSAMYLCASSRNREGTGELFFGEGSRLTVL.

The gene calls are TRBV11-3 and TRBJ2-7; no firm D call. Germline V gene sequence: CDR1 SGHNT, CDR2 YENEEA. Trimming took 3 bases from V and 0 from J, leaving 3 bases between them. CDR3 length: 12 residues. CDR3 coding DNA: TGTGCCAGCAGCTTTAGCTCCTACGAGCAGTACTTC. Translating gives CASSFSSYEQYF.

The chain combines TRBV7-2 with TRBJ2-5; 7 bases fit TRBD2. This CDR3 region has 14 residues. CDR1 and CDR2 (germline): SGHTA, FQGNSA. Trimming at V came to 2 bases and at J to 4 bases, leaving 4 bases not matched to a gene. CDR3 amino acids: CASSLTGRAETQYF. The CDR3 DNA reads as TGTGCCAGCAGCTTAACTGGGAGGGCAGAGACCCAGTACTTC.

The chain is built from TRBV2 and TRBJ2-5; 7 nucleotides match TRBD1. Germline CDR1 is SNHLY and CDR2 is FYNNEI. The CDR3 has 14 amino acids. With V trimmed by 7 bases and J by 4 bases, 9 bases remained unmatched. CDR3 protein: CASTGTAARETQYF. The CDR3 coding sequence is TGTGCCAGCACCGGGACAGCCGCCCGAGAGACCCAGTACTTC.

The rearrangement uses TRBV6-2 or TRBV6-3 and TRBJ2-2, with a weak D call TRBD2 (6 bases). The germline V and J ends were trimmed by 2 bases and 8 bases, with 9 bases remaining between them. This CDR3 contains 13 residues. From germline, CDR1 is MNHEY and CDR2 SVGEGT. CDR3 DNA: TGTGCCAGCAGTTACCGCGCGGGGGGGGAGCTGTTTTTT. It is translated as CASSYRAGGELFF.

CDR3 in DNA: TGTGCTAGTGGTTTGGCATACTCCGAGCAGTACTTC. It is translated as CASGLAYSEQYF. The chain uses TRBV12-5 and TRBJ2-7; D gene uncertain. CDR3 length equals 12 residues. Germline V gene lookup returns CDR1 LGHNT and CDR2 FRNRAP. V was shortened by 1 base and J by 6 bases, with 7 bases between the two germline ends.

The rearrangement joins TRBV30 to TRBJ1-6, with D possibly TRBD1 on 5 matching bases. The CDR3 is 16 residues long. The V gene's germline CDR1 is GTSNPN and CDR2 SVGIG (reference sequence). The germline V and J ends were trimmed by 0 bases and 3 bases, with 12 bases remaining between them. CDR3 in amino acids: CAWSVTSGGYNSPLHF. CDR3 DNA sequence: TGTGCCTGGAGTGTCACTTCGGGGGGCTATAATTCACCCCTCCACTTT.

CDR3 bases: TGTGCCAGCAGGGCGGCGCGGGAAAGCAATCAGCCCCAGCATTTT. Protein product: CASRAARESNQPQHF. The genes are TRBV21-1 and TRBJ1-5. TRBV21-1 is recorded as a pseudogene. This CDR3 is built from 15 residues.

The gene calls are TRBV6-8 and TRBJ2-7; D is possibly TRBD1 (5 bases). Germline V gives CDR1 MNHGY, CDR2 SAAAGT. The CDR3 is 14 amino acids. Trimming left V 6 bases short and J 1 base short, with 13 bases between. CDR3 loop: CASRDLRQSYEQYF. Written as DNA, the CDR3 is TGTGCCAGCAGGGACCTTAGACAGTCCTACGAGCAGTACTTC.

J is TRBJ1-5 and V is TRBV6-5; tentative D call: TRBD1 (5 bases). Trimming cost V 8 bases and J 5 bases, with 10 bases left between them. The length of the CDR3 is 12 residues. CDR1 is MNHEY and CDR2 is SVGAGI in the germline V gene. CDR3 amino acids: CASRRGDQPQHF. The CDR3 DNA is TGTGCCAGCCGACGAGGGGATCAGCCCCAGCATTTT.

The CDR3 here is CASSLDRVREAFF. CDR3 DNA: TGCGCCAGCAGCTTGGACCGGGTCAGAGAAGCTTTCTTT. The rearrangement links TRBV5-1 to TRBJ1-1; D gene uncertain. The CDR3 runs to 13 residues. The germline V gene encodes CDR1 SGHRS and CDR2 YFSETQ. The V gene lost 0 bases and the J gene lost 8 bases, with 11 bases spanning the gap.

V and J are TRBV29-1 and TRBJ1-1; the D gene is possibly TRBD1 (6 bases). CDR1 and CDR2 (germline): SQVTM, ANQGSEA. The CDR3 extends over 13 amino acids. V lost 7 bases to trimming and J lost 0 bases, with 12 bases between them. DNA for the CDR3: TGCAGCGGAAGGGGGGGAGTGAACACTGAAGCTTTCTTT. Protein product: CSGRGGVNTEAFF.

The J gene is TRBJ1-3, the V gene TRBV19; D unresolved. The germline V gene has CDR1 LNHDA and CDR2 SQIVND (reference sequence). Between the trimmed V and J ends, which lost 8 bases and 2 bases, there was a span of 4 bases. This CDR3 comprises 11 residues. The CDR3 loop reads CASGPGNTIYF. The CDR3 coding sequence is TGTGCCAGTGGACCTGGAAACACCATATATTTT.

As to this clone: Mismatch with germline at one junction end may stem from a read error. This chain links TRBV6-5 with TRBJ1-5; D gene ambiguous. CDR3 size: 12 residues. CDR1 MNHEY and CDR2 SVGAGI come from the germline V gene. The chain's CDR3 is CASSDSNQPQHF. In nucleotides, the CDR3 is TGTGCCAGCAGTGACTCCAATCAGCCCCAGCATTTT.

For the CDR3, the DNA is TGTGCCAGCAGCCGGACAGGGGAGAGCGGCGAGCAGTACTTC. Its protein product is CASSRTGESGEQYF. The genes are TRBV3-1 (or the pseudogene TRBV3-2) and TRBJ2-7; TRBD1 matches 9 bases. V dropped 4 bases and J dropped 6; count of bases not matched to a gene: 7. Germline CDR1 reads LGHDT; CDR2 reads YNNKEL (reference sequence). This CDR3 region has 14 residues.

This rearrangement joins TRBV27 to TRBJ1-5; D remains unclear. The CDR3 extends over 15 amino acids. The germline V gene has CDR1 MNHEY and CDR2 SMNVEV (reference sequence). V lost 3 bases and J lost 0, with 9 bases in between. The CDR3, as DNA: TGTGCCAGCAGTTTTCTGGCAAATAGCAATCAGCCCCAGCATTTT. Its translation is CASSFLANSNQPQHF.

The chain uses TRBV11-2 and TRBJ2-6; tentative D call: TRBD1 (6 bases). This CDR3 has 19 residues. Germline values: CDR1 SGHAT, CDR2 FQNNGV. The ends were cut back, 0 bases at V and 0 bases at J, with 15 bases in the middle. The chain's CDR3 is CASSLEQGRRTSGANVLTF. The CDR3 DNA follows: TGTGCCAGCAGCTTAGAGCAGGGGCGACGGACCTCTGGGGCCAACGTCCTGACTTTC.

V usage is TRBV6-2 or TRBV6-3 and J usage is TRBJ2-7, with TRBD2 matching 7 bases. J was trimmed by 3 bases and V by 3 bases; bases with no gene match: 11. The CDR3 consists of 16 residues. The V gene's germline CDR1 is MNHEY and CDR2 SVGEGT. DNA for the CDR3: TGTGCCAGCAGTTATGTCGTTGGGGGGGGGAACTACGAGCAGTACTTC. The encoded protein is CASSYVVGGGNYEQYF.

This clone was observed a handful of times. The V call is TRBV4-1, the J call TRBJ2-1, with TRBD1 matching 8 bases. Germline CDR1 reads MGHRA; CDR2 reads YSYEKL. J lost 7 bases, V lost 4 bases, and 9 bases had no gene match. The CDR3 totals 15 residues. The DNA of the CDR3 is TGCGCCAGCAGCCCTTGGACAGGGAACAAGAATGAGCAGTTCTTC. Translated, it gives CASSPWTGNKNEQFF.

The chain recombines TRBV5-4 with TRBJ1-1; D is uncertain. The CDR3 runs to 13 residues. Germline V lookup: CDR1 SGHNT, CDR2 YYREEE (reference sequence). V lost 0 bases and J lost 8, with 11 bases in between. The CDR3 coding sequence is TGTGCCAGCAGCTTGGGAGGAACCGGGGAAGCTTTCTTT. Protein: CASSLGGTGEAFF.

This rearrangement joins TRBV2 to TRBJ1-4; D is ambiguous. Germline values: CDR1 SNHLY, CDR2 FYNNEI. Trimming took off 7 bases at V and 1 base at J, with 7 bases between the two ends. CDR3 size: 13 residues. CDR3 residues: CASKGRTNEKLFF. The DNA for the CDR3 is TGTGCCAGCAAGGGCAGAACTAATGAAAAACTGTTTTTT.

This clone has just one count. This sequence joins TRBV6-5 and TRBJ2-7; 8 nucleotides match TRBD1. Germline CDR1 reads MNHEY; CDR2 reads SVGAGI. V trimming: 7 bases; J trimming: 2 bases; junction bases outside the gene matches: 10. The CDR3 length is 15 residues. This chain's CDR3 is CASTRTGTTPYEQYF. CDR3 coding DNA: TGTGCCAGCACCAGGACAGGGACCACCCCCTACGAGCAGTACTTC.

The rearrangement joins TRBV2 to TRBJ1-4, with D perhaps matching TRBD1 (6 bases). Trimming left V 8 bases short and J 8 bases short, with 9 bases between. Germline V gene data show CDR1 as SNHLY and CDR2 as FYNNEI. The CDR3 is made up of 11 amino acids. The CDR3 is CASFRGEKLFF. In DNA form, the CDR3 reads TGTGCCAGCTTCAGGGGCGAAAAACTGTTTTTT.

A single count supports this clone. The CDR3 sequence: CASSPMRGPTDTQYF. CDR3 nucleotide sequence: TGTGCCAGCAGCCCAATGCGGGGGCCCACAGATACGCAGTATTTT. The gene calls are TRBV5-4 and TRBJ2-3; perhaps TRBD2 as D (7 bases). Germline CDR1 and CDR2: SGHNT and YYREEE (reference sequence). The CDR3 length is 15 residues. Trimming took 4 bases from V and 2 from J, leaving 14 bases between them. The whole variable domain, filled in from reference TRBV5-4 and TRBJ2-3, reads ETGVTQSPTHLIKTRGQQVTLRCSSQSGHNTVSWYQQALGQGPQFIFQYYREEENGRGNFPPRFSGLQFPNYSSELNVNALELDDSALYLCASSPMRGPTDTQYFGPGTRLTVL.

The rearrangement joins TRBV4-2 to TRBJ1-4; D remains ambiguous. Trimming stripped 4 bases from V and 8 bases from J, with 5 bases between. Germline lookup yields CDR1 LGHNA and CDR2 YNFKEQ. The CDR3 is 11 amino acids. This CDR3 reads CASSRAEKLFF. The CDR3, as DNA: TGTGCCAGCAGCCGGGCGGAAAAACTGTTTTTT.

CDR3 amino acids: CASSAEGTGVNTDTQYF. CDR3 in DNA: TGTGCCAGTAGCGCTGAGGGGACGGGGGTCAACACAGATACGCAGTATTTT. The chain couples TRBV19 to TRBJ2-3; D is perhaps TRBD2 (6 bases). The CDR3 has 17 amino acids. Germline lookup yields CDR1 LNHDA and CDR2 SQIVND (reference sequence). V was cut by 6 bases and J by 2 bases, with 21 bases left in between.

This chain uses TRBV28 with TRBJ1-1, with 7 bases identical to TRBD1. CDR1 MDHEN and CDR2 SYDVKM come from the germline V gene. The ends lost 2 bases at V and 7 bases at J; junction bases unmatched: 7. The CDR3 spans 14 residues. The CDR3 here is CASSLEQGSGEAFF. In nucleotides, the CDR3 is TGTGCCAGCAGTTTAGAACAGGGGAGCGGTGAAGCTTTCTTT.

This clone was counted once. CDR3 sequence reads: CASSTRQSYEQYF. The CDR3 DNA sequence: TGTGCCAGCAGCACCCGACAGTCCTACGAGCAGTACTTC. The V and J genes are TRBV7-6 and TRBJ2-7; a possible D gene is TRBD1 (5 bases). This CDR3 is 13 amino acids long. Germline V gene sequence: CDR1 SGHVS, CDR2 FNYEAQ. V gave up 5 bases and J gave up 1 base, with 9 bases separating them.